The 10 T cell receptor beta chains below all came from one sample that was sequenced in a study of blood T cell repertoires in COVID-19. Libraries were prepared by immunoSEQ multiplex PCR; TCRdb keeps only in-frame clonotypes and omits some of them. The table records about 210,000 clones, 80% to 90% of them present only once. Source material: peripheral blood. Every receptor here comes from a woman aged 45-60 years with active or convalescent COVID-19.

The rearrangement links TRBV10-3 to TRBJ2-7, with 7 bases aligning to TRBD2. J gave up 3 bases and V 8 bases, and 4 bases lay outside the gene matches. CDR3 length: 12 amino acids. Germline V lookup: CDR1 ENHRY, CDR2 SYGVKD. This CDR3 reads CAIGGGGYEQYV. CDR3 sequence (DNA): TGTGCCATCGGGGGGGGAGGCTACGAGCAGTACGTC.

The V and J genes are TRBV2 and TRBJ2-5; D is unresolved. Germline CDR1 and CDR2: SNHLY and FYNNEI. The V end lost 0 bases, the J end lost 1 base, and 9 bases lay between the germline ends. The CDR3 is made up of 15 amino acids. The CDR3, as DNA: TGTGCCAGCAGTGAAGCGGGCTATAGCCAAGAGACCCAGTACTTC. Amino acid sequence: CASSEAGYSQETQYF.

The rearrangement links TRBV29-1 to TRBJ2-1; tentative D call: TRBD2 (5 bases). This CDR3 is 14 amino acids long. CDR1 is SQVTM, CDR2 ANQGSEA, per germline. V was shortened by 3 bases and J by 2 bases, with 11 bases between the two germline ends. CDR3 nucleotides: TGCAGCGTTGATGAGGGCAGGACCTACAATGAGCAGTTCTTC. This translates into CSVDEGRTYNEQFF.

The chain uses TRBV6-4 and TRBJ2-3; D is perhaps TRBD1 (6 bases). Germline-derived CDR1 and CDR2 are MRHNA and SNTAGT. V was shortened by 3 bases and J by 1 base, with 11 bases between the two germline ends. The CDR3 is made up of 15 amino acids. In DNA, the CDR3 is TGTGCCAGCAGTGATCATCCAGGGGGCACAGATACGCAGTATTTT. Amino acid sequence: CASSDHPGGTDTQYF.

The V call is TRBV6-5, the J call TRBJ2-6; a possible D gene is TRBD2 (5 bases). Between the trimmed V and J ends, which lost 2 bases and 4 bases, there was a span of 12 bases. CDR1 is MNHEY and CDR2 is SVGAGI in the germline V gene. This CDR3 has 16 amino acids. The CDR3 coding sequence is TGTGCCAGCAGTTACCCCGGAGGTTCGGGGGCCAACGTCCTGACTTTC. The encoded protein is CASSYPGGSGANVLTF.

The chain employs TRBV29-1 and TRBJ2-7; 12 bases match TRBD2. The germline CDR1 and CDR2 sequences are SQVTM and ANQGSEA. V lost 2 bases, J lost 0 bases, and 5 bases stayed unmatched. The CDR3 loop spans 16 amino acids. In DNA, the CDR3 is TGCAGCGTTGAAATTCCTAGCGGGAGGGCCTCCTACGAGCAGTACTTC. Translated: CSVEIPSGRASYEQYF.

The chain carries TRBV4-1 and TRBJ1-6, with a weak D call TRBD1 (5 bases). The V gene lost 1 base and the J gene lost 7 bases, with 11 bases spanning the gap. CDR3 size: 15 residues. CDR1 and CDR2 from the germline V gene are MGHRA and YSYEKL. This CDR3 reads CASSQVGGVNSPLHF. As DNA, the CDR3 is TGCGCCAGCAGCCAAGTGGGGGGGGTGAATTCACCCCTCCACTTT.

V gene TRBV19 combines with J gene TRBJ1-2; 7 bases agree with TRBD1. The CDR3 totals 14 residues. J was trimmed by 7 bases and V by 6 bases; bases with no gene match: 11. The germline CDR1 and CDR2 sequences are LNHDA and SQIVND (reference sequence). The CDR3 loop reads CASSIITGEGGYTF. Written as DNA, the CDR3 is TGTGCCAGTAGCATAATAACAGGGGAAGGTGGCTACACCTTC.

The chain uses TRBV27 and TRBJ2-7; the D gene is possibly TRBD1 (6 bases). V lost 1 base and J lost 6, with 7 bases in between. This CDR3 has 12 amino acids. Germline values: CDR1 MNHEY, CDR2 SMNVEV (reference sequence). DNA for the CDR3: TGTGCCAGCAGTTTATTGGGGGCCGAGCAGTACTTC. It translates to CASSLLGAEQYF.

The chain links TRBV19 to TRBJ2-7; D might be TRBD1 (6 bases). Trimming removed 3 bases at V and 5 bases at J, with 14 bases between. CDR1 is LNHDA, CDR2 SQIVND, per germline (reference sequence). This CDR3 comprises 14 residues. CDR3: CASSIGQGSDEQYF. DNA of the CDR3: TGTGCCAGTAGTATCGGGCAGGGGAGCGACGAGCAGTACTTC.